Sequencing of this T cell receptor beta chain was carried out in a study of blood T cell repertoires in COVID-19. Looked up from germline, CDR1 is SGDLS and CDR2 is YYNGEE. V was shortened by 5 bases and J by 8 bases, with 16 bases between the two germline ends. The CDR3 is made up of 14 amino acids. The data were produced by immunoSEQ multiplex PCR, yet TCRdb's version contains in-frame clones alone and is incomplete. The table records 380,000 or so clones, less than 90% of them present only once. The clonotype comes from an older woman with COVID-19, enrolled during active disease. V usage is TRBV9 and J usage is TRBJ2-2; a possible D gene is TRBD2 (5 bases). The specimen sequenced was peripheral blood. DNA for the CDR3: TGTGCCAGCAGAAAGGACTTAACACCGGGGGAGCTGTTTTTT. Protein sequence: CASRKDLTPGELFF. Full variable domain (remainder filled in from reference TRBV9 and TRBJ2-2): DSGVTQTPKHLITATGQRVTLRCSPRSGDLSVYWYQQSLDQGLQFLIQYYNGEERAKGNILERFSAQQFPDLHSELNLSSLELGDSALYFCASRKDLTPGELFFGEGSRLTVL.